These 10 T cell receptor beta chains share one sample of origin, sequenced in a study of blood T cell repertoires in COVID-19. Data came from immunoSEQ multiplex PCR; TCRdb stores just in-frame clones and leaves some out. The sample carries 15,000 to 17,000 clones, approximately 78% recorded once. The sequencing sample was made of peripheral blood. These receptors were obtained from a man aged 80 or over with active or convalescent COVID-19.

This sequence joins TRBV6-5 and TRBJ1-1; a weak D match, TRBD1 (5 bases). This CDR3 contains 14 residues. Germline values: CDR1 MNHEY, CDR2 SVGAGI. Trimming took 4 bases from V and 1 from J, leaving 10 bases between them. For the CDR3, the DNA is TGTGCCAGCAGTTTACAGGAGACGAACACTGAAGCTTTCTTT. It encodes CASSLQETNTEAFF.

J is TRBJ2-3 and V is TRBV29-1, with D tentatively TRBD1 (6 bases). V lost 5 bases and J lost 2, with 14 bases in between. The CDR3 sequence is 14 residues long. Per germline, CDR1 SQVTM and CDR2 ANQGSEA. This chain's CDR3 is CSVWADRPTDTQYF. CDR3 bases: TGCAGCGTTTGGGCGGACAGACCCACAGATACGCAGTATTTT.

V usage is TRBV27 and J usage is TRBJ1-1, with a tentative D call TRBD1 (5 bases). Trimming left V 2 bases short and J 5 bases short, with 9 bases between. Looked up from germline, CDR1 is MNHEY and CDR2 is SMNVEV (reference sequence). The CDR3 sequence is 13 residues long. The CDR3 DNA sequence: TGTGCCAGCAGTTTAAGGGGAGGGACTGAAGCTTTCTTT. It translates to CASSLRGGTEAFF.

The V gene is TRBV28, the J gene TRBJ1-6; 9 nucleotides line up with TRBD1. CDR3 length equals 14 residues. The V gene end was trimmed by 6 bases and the J gene end by 7 bases; junction bases not matched to a gene: 4. CDR1 is MDHEN, CDR2 SYDVKM, per germline. The CDR3, as DNA: TGTGCCAGCAGCACGGGACAGGGCAATTCACCCCTCCACTTT. Translation: CASSTGQGNSPLHF.

The chain has TRBV10-3 and TRBJ1-4; D gene ambiguous. The CDR3 totals 15 residues. Trimming cost V 0 bases and J 5 bases, with 10 bases left between them. Germline CDR1 ENHRY, CDR2 SYGVKD. CDR3 in amino acids: CAISESRGINEKLFF. CDR3 sequence (DNA): TGTGCCATCAGTGAGTCCCGAGGCATCAATGAAAAACTGTTTTTT.

The rearrangement joins TRBV5-1 to TRBJ1-1; 10 bases align to TRBD1. CDR3 length: 21 amino acids. V was pared by 3 bases and J by 0 bases, with 20 bases of the junction left unmatched. Germline assignment: CDR1 SGHRS and CDR2 YFSETQ. CDR3 bases: TGCGCCAGCAGCTGGGTAAGCCAGGGTAGACAGGGGGCGAGTCTGAACACTGAAGCTTTCTTT. Encoded protein: CASSWVSQGRQGASLNTEAFF.

The CDR3 DNA follows: TGTGCCAGCAGCTTCGACTCCAGGTTGCGGGGAGGATACAATGAGCAGTTCTTC. Protein product: CASSFDSRLRGGYNEQFF. This chain uses TRBV11-2 with TRBJ2-1; perhaps TRBD2 as D (6 bases). Germline values: CDR1 SGHAT, CDR2 FQNNGV. This CDR3 region has 18 residues. V lost 3 bases to trimming and J lost 4 bases, with 22 bases between them.

The chain is built from TRBV5-6 and TRBJ2-7; the D gene is possibly TRBD2 (5 bases). Germline assignment: CDR1 SGHDT and CDR2 YYEEEE. V was clipped by 1 base and J by 2 bases, with 10 bases between them. The CDR3 has 14 amino acids. Here the CDR3 reads CASSLNGVTYEQYF. The CDR3, as DNA: TGTGCCAGCAGCTTGAACGGGGTTACCTACGAGCAGTACTTC.

The chain joins TRBV29-1 to TRBJ1-1; TRBD1 agrees at 7 bases. This CDR3 region has 11 residues. The germline V gene has CDR1 SQVTM and CDR2 ANQGSEA. V lost 7 bases, J lost 7 bases, and 6 bases stayed unmatched. The CDR3: CSARQGGEAFF. CDR3 nucleotide sequence: TGCAGCGCAAGACAGGGAGGTGAAGCTTTCTTT.

The rearrangement links TRBV5-4 to TRBJ1-1; a possible D gene is TRBD1 (5 bases). Trimming left V 7 bases short and J 3 bases short, with 13 bases between. The CDR3 runs to 13 residues. Germline V gene sequence: CDR1 SGHNT, CDR2 YYREEE (reference sequence). The CDR3: CASHAGVYTEAFF. For the CDR3, the DNA is TGTGCCAGCCACGCGGGGGTGTACACTGAAGCTTTCTTT.